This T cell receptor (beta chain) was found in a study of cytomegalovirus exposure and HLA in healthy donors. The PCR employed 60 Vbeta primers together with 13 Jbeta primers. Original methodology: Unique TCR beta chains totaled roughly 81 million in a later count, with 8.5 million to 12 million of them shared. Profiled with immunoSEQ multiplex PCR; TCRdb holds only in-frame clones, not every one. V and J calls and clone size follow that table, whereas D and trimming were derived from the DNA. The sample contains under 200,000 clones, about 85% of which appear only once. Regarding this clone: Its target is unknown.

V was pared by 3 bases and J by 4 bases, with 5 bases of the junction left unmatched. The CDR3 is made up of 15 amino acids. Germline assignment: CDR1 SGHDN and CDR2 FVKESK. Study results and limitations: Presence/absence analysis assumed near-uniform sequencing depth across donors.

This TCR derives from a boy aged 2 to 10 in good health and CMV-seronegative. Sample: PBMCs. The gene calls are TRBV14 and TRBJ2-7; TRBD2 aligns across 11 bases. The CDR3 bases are TGTGCCAGCAGCCATTTAGGGACTAGCGGATACGAGCAGTACTTC. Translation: CASSHLGTSGYEQYF.